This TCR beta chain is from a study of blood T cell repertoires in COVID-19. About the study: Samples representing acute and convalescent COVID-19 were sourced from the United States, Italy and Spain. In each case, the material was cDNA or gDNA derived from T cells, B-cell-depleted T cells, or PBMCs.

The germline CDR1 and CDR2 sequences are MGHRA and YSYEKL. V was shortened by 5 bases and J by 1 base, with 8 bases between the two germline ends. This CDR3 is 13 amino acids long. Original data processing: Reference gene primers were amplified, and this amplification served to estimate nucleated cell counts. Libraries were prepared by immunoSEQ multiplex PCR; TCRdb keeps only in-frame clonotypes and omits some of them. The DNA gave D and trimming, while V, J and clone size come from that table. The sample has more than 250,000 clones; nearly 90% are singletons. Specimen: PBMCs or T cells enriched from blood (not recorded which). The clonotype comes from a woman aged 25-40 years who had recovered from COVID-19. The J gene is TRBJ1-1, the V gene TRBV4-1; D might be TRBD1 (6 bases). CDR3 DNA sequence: TGCGCCAGCAGCGCGGACAGGAACACTGAAGCTTTCTTT. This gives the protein CASSADRNTEAFF.